These 30 T cell receptor beta chains were all obtained from the same sample, sequenced in a study of vaccination effects on CD4 cells after COVID-19. Their specific antigens are unknown. Sequenced by immunoSEQ multiplex PCR; TCRdb stores in-frame clones only, minus some. The table records about 32,000 clones, approximately 75% of them present only once. Antigen-specific CD4+ T cells were expanded (with viral peptide pools) by the ViraFEST assay ahead of sequencing. Subsequent to a culture period of under twelve days, CD4+ T cells were isolated. BNT162b2 vaccine or mRNA-1273 vaccine was given to participants in two doses. The sequencing used CD4+ T cells from PBMCs cultured with HCoV-229E spike peptides, collected after COVID-19 vaccination. These receptors were collected from a human donor who received a COVID-19 vaccine.

The CDR3 DNA follows: TGTGCCAGCAGCACCCACAAGGTTGTCACAGATACGCAGTATTTT. Protein product: CASSTHKVVTDTQYF. The chain combines TRBV21-1 with TRBJ2-3. TRBV21-1 is a pseudogene segment. This CDR3 contains 15 residues.

V and J are TRBV5-4 and TRBJ2-3; D perhaps matches TRBD1 (7 bases). This CDR3 is built from 17 residues. Per germline, CDR1 SGHNT and CDR2 YYREEE (reference sequence). The germline V and J ends were trimmed by 3 bases and 5 bases, with 22 bases remaining between them. As DNA, the CDR3 is TGTGCCAGCAGCTCACGAACTTTCACAGGGGAGGTAGATACGCAGTATTTT. Protein product: CASSSRTFTGEVDTQYF.

The CDR3 reads CASSLRQGYEQYF. The CDR3 DNA follows: TGTGCCAGCAGCTTGAGGCAGGGCTACGAGCAGTACTTC. This chain uses TRBV5-4 with TRBJ2-7; TRBD1 is a possible D gene (5 bases). The CDR3 consists of 13 residues. V was clipped by 1 base and J by 3 bases, with 8 bases between them. Germline V CDR1 and CDR2: SGHNT, YYREEE (reference sequence).

The chain recombines TRBV12-3 or TRBV12-4 with TRBJ2-3; D is ambiguous. The CDR3 length is 12 residues. V was pared by 2 bases and J by 4 bases, with 4 bases between. The CDR3 region has the DNA TGTGCCAGCAGTTTAACGGCAGATACGCAGTATTTT. Translated, it gives CASSLTADTQYF.

The chain has TRBV27 and TRBJ2-7, with a tentative D call TRBD2 (6 bases). V was pared by 6 bases and J by 5 bases, with 20 bases between. The CDR3 runs 15 residues. Germline values: CDR1 MNHEY, CDR2 SMNVEV (reference sequence). CDR3 sequence reads: CASSIRSGEVNEQYF. The CDR3 DNA sequence: TGTGCCAGCAGCATCCGGTCGGGAGAAGTCAACGAGCAGTACTTC.

The chain is built from TRBV6-2 or TRBV6-3 and TRBJ1-2; 10 bases line up with TRBD1. The CDR3 is 17 amino acids. After removal of 1 base from V and 6 bases from J, the junction contained 11 bases not matched to a gene. Germline V CDR1 and CDR2: MNHEY, SVGEGT. The CDR3 coding sequence is TGTGCCAGCAGTTACTTGTTCGACAGGGGGCAATTCGATGGCTACACCTTC. Protein: CASSYLFDRGQFDGYTF.

The chain recombines TRBV11-2 with TRBJ2-5, with 8 bases aligning to TRBD1. Germline V gives CDR1 SGHAT, CDR2 FQNNGV. V was pared by 5 bases and J by 5 bases, with 7 bases of the junction left unmatched. The CDR3 length is 14 residues. CDR3 DNA: TGTGCCAGCAGCCGTGACAGGGGCGGTGAGACCCAGTACTTC. Translation gives CASSRDRGGETQYF.

This clone was seen more than once but under ten times. This chain connects TRBV4-1 to TRBJ1-5; D gene unclear. V lost 4 bases, J lost 8 bases, and 15 bases lay in between. The CDR3 has 14 amino acids. Germline V gene sequence: CDR1 MGHRA, CDR2 YSYEKL. The CDR3 coding sequence is TGCGCCAGCAGCCCACACGGGGTGAGGGAGCCCCAGCATTTT. Protein sequence: CASSPHGVREPQHF.

The chain joins TRBV7-8 to TRBJ1-4, with D possibly being TRBD1 (6 bases). The CDR3 has 16 residues. With 0 bases removed from V and 5 bases from J, the gap between germline ends came to 13 bases. Germline V lookup: CDR1 SGHVS, CDR2 FQNEAQ. The DNA of the CDR3 is TGTGCCAGCAGCTTAGCGGTTGGGGGCGACAATGAAAAACTGTTTTTT. It encodes CASSLAVGGDNEKLFF.

In this sample, this clone turned up a few times. This rearrangement joins TRBV6-5 to TRBJ2-1; D uncertain. V was shortened by 8 bases and J by 7 bases, with 18 bases between the two germline ends. From germline, CDR1 is MNHEY and CDR2 SVGAGI. The CDR3 extends over 14 amino acids. CDR3: CASLEVGLKNEQFF. The CDR3 DNA reads as TGTGCCAGCCTTGAGGTCGGGCTCAAGAATGAGCAGTTCTTC.

In this sample, this clone turned up a few times. The chain employs TRBV10-3 and TRBJ1-5; D not resolved. From germline, CDR1 is ENHRY and CDR2 SYGVKD. The CDR3 sequence is 13 residues long. Trimming took 2 bases from V and 6 from J, leaving 8 bases between them. The chain's CDR3 is CAISERAGQPQHF. DNA for the CDR3: TGTGCCATCAGTGAGAGAGCGGGTCAGCCCCAGCATTTT.

The sample holds a few counts of this clone. This chain links TRBV9 with TRBJ2-4, with 7 nucleotides matching TRBD1. The CDR3 runs 14 residues. J gave up 8 bases and V 4 bases, and 9 bases lay outside the gene matches. Germline V gene data show CDR1 as SGDLS and CDR2 as YYNGEE. This CDR3 is CASSLRTGFDIQYF. DNA for the CDR3: TGTGCCAGCAGCCTAAGGACAGGTTTTGACATTCAGTACTTC.

This chain connects TRBV19 to TRBJ2-5; the match to TRBD1 covers 8 bases. Trimming at V came to 2 bases and at J to 3 bases, leaving 5 bases not matched to a gene. The CDR3 spans 15 residues. CDR1 LNHDA and CDR2 SQIVND come from the germline V gene (reference sequence). CDR3 sequence reads: CASSISGDRKETQYF. CDR3 in DNA: TGTGCCAGTAGTATATCCGGGGACAGGAAAGAGACCCAGTACTTC. Based on the CDR3 plus reference TRBV19 and TRBJ2-5, the full variable domain is DGGITQSPKYLFRKEGQNVTLSCEQNLNHDAMYWYRQDPGQGLRLIYYSQIVNDFQKGDIAEGYSVSREKKESFPLTVTSAQKNPTAFYLCASSISGDRKETQYFGPGTRLLVL.

The count of this clone is one. CDR3 DNA sequence: TGTGCCACTCATGAGTGGCAGGAGAATTCACCCCTCCACTTT. Translating it yields CATHEWQENSPLHF. The chain couples TRBV10-3 to TRBJ1-6, with no clear D. Germline-derived CDR1 and CDR2 are ENHRY and SYGVKD. V was shortened by 10 bases and J by 7 bases, with 17 bases between the two germline ends. The CDR3 extends over 14 amino acids.

The V gene is TRBV19, the J gene TRBJ1-5; D is perhaps TRBD1 (5 bases). Germline assignment: CDR1 LNHDA and CDR2 SQIVND (reference sequence). This CDR3 comprises 15 residues. Trimming stripped 7 bases from V and 3 bases from J, with 16 bases between. CDR3 sequence: CASNQLWGDNQPQHF. The CDR3 nucleotides are TGTGCCAGTAACCAGTTGTGGGGGGACAATCAGCCCCAGCATTTT.

The rearrangement joins TRBV6-5 to TRBJ2-7; D may be TRBD2 (6 bases). V lost 8 bases, J lost 2 bases, and 19 bases lay in between. The CDR3 has 15 residues. Germline V lookup: CDR1 MNHEY, CDR2 SVGAGI. CDR3 nucleotides: TGTGCCAGCGTGGGACGGGAGCGGAATCCCTACGAGCAGTACTTC. Protein sequence: CASVGRERNPYEQYF.

The sample holds one count of this clone. The gene calls are TRBV5-1 and TRBJ1-4; D possibly corresponds to TRBD1 (5 bases). The CDR3 has 17 residues. With 0 bases removed from V and 1 base from J, the gap between germline ends came to 13 bases. Germline-derived CDR1 and CDR2 are SGHRS and YFSETQ. This chain's CDR3 is CASSLEPWDGTNEKLFF. Here the CDR3 DNA reads TGCGCCAGCAGCTTGGAACCTTGGGACGGAACTAATGAAAAACTGTTTTTT.

V usage is TRBV29-1 and J usage is TRBJ2-2; D remains unclear. The V gene's germline CDR1 is SQVTM and CDR2 ANQGSEA. The CDR3 is 14 amino acids. Between the trimmed V and J ends, which lost 6 bases and 2 bases, there was a span of 13 bases. This CDR3 reads CSVSHALNTGELFF. CDR3 nucleotides: TGCAGCGTCTCACATGCCCTAAACACCGGGGAGCTGTTTTTT.

The V gene is TRBV7-9, the J gene TRBJ1-6, with a possible D match to TRBD1 (5 bases). CDR1 SEHNR and CDR2 FQNEAQ come from the germline V gene (reference sequence). Deletions cut 5 bases from V and 3 bases from J, with 14 bases between. The CDR3 consists of 16 residues. CDR3 protein: CASSRGRTNYNSPLHF. The DNA for the CDR3 is TGTGCCAGCAGCCGGGGACGGACAAACTATAATTCACCCCTCCACTTT.

The J gene is TRBJ1-3, the V gene TRBV6-1; 7 nucleotides align to TRBD1. The trim removed 3 bases at V and 7 bases at J, leaving 6 bases unmatched. The germline V gene encodes CDR1 MNHNS and CDR2 SASEGT. The CDR3 is 14 residues long. The CDR3 reads CASSDRQGLNTIYF. The CDR3 DNA follows: TGTGCCAGCAGTGACCGACAGGGCTTGAACACCATATATTTT.

The gene calls are TRBV19 and TRBJ1-1; D not certain. V was pared by 3 bases and J by 3 bases, with 11 bases between. The CDR3 spans 14 residues. CDR1 and CDR2 (germline): LNHDA, SQIVND (reference sequence). DNA for the CDR3: TGTGCCAGTAGTATGAATTCAGCCCACACTGAAGCTTTCTTT. It encodes CASSMNSAHTEAFF.

V usage is TRBV6-2 or TRBV6-3 and J usage is TRBJ1-4; no clear D. There are 13 residues in the CDR3. The V gene lost 5 bases and the J gene lost 5 bases, with 9 bases spanning the gap. Looked up from germline, CDR1 is MNHEY and CDR2 is SVGEGT. The DNA for the CDR3 is TGTGCCAGCAGTGTGGACCTGAATGAAAAACTGTTTTTT. Translation: CASSVDLNEKLFF.

The chain has TRBV6-5 and TRBJ2-7, with D maybe TRBD1 (6 bases). The CDR3 consists of 15 residues. Germline loops: CDR1 MNHEY, CDR2 SVGAGI. The V end was cut by 2 bases, the J end by 2 bases, with 13 bases between. The chain's CDR3 is CASSYQDSSPYEQYF. DNA for the CDR3: TGTGCCAGCAGTTACCAGGACAGTAGTCCCTACGAGCAGTACTTC.

The V and J genes are TRBV5-1 and TRBJ2-2; TRBD1 matches at 7 bases. This CDR3 has 16 residues. CDR1 is SGHRS and CDR2 is YFSETQ in the germline V gene. V was clipped by 5 bases and J by 2 bases; unmatched bases: 9. CDR3 nucleotides: TGCGCCAGCAGTTCAATGCCAGGGGGTAACACCGGGGAGCTGTTTTTT. Residues: CASSSMPGGNTGELFF.

The chain combines TRBV19 with TRBJ1-1, with D unresolved. The CDR3 consists of 12 residues. V dropped 11 bases and J dropped 1 base, with 11 bases sitting between them. Germline CDR1 LNHDA, CDR2 SQIVND (reference sequence). CDR3 sequence (DNA): TGTGCCTGCGCGTTTACGAACACTGAAGCTTTCTTT. Amino acids: CACAFTNTEAFF.

The chain uses TRBV25-1 and TRBJ2-7; TRBD1 matches at 9 bases. Losses at the gene ends were 2 bases for V and 3 bases for J; bases not matched to a gene: 5. The CDR3 totals 15 residues. Germline V lookup: CDR1 MGHDK, CDR2 SYGVNS. The CDR3 DNA sequence: TGTGCCAGCAGTGAAACTGGGACAGGGTACTACGAGCAGTACTTC. Residues: CASSETGTGYYEQYF.

This clone was seen once. CDR3 region: CASRTSGGAETQYF. CDR3 in DNA: TGTGCCAGCAGGACTAGCGGGGGGGCCGAGACCCAGTACTTC. J is TRBJ2-5 and V is TRBV6-6; TRBD2 matches 14 bases. The CDR3 loop spans 14 amino acids. The V gene's germline CDR1 is MNHNY and CDR2 SVGAGI (reference sequence). Trimming cost V 6 bases and J 5 bases; bases outside gene matches: 2.

The chain combines TRBV6-5 with TRBJ1-4, with 9 bases that match TRBD1. Germline V gives CDR1 MNHEY, CDR2 SVGAGI. This CDR3 is 15 amino acids long. The junction had 6 bases not matched to a gene; V was cut back by 5 bases and J by 5 bases. This CDR3 reads CASSTTGTGNEKLFF. CDR3 sequence (DNA): TGTGCCAGCAGTACCACCGGGACAGGGAATGAAAAACTGTTTTTT.

The V call is TRBV5-4, the J call TRBJ2-7; TRBD1 matches at 8 bases. The CDR3 covers 14 residues. The trim removed 4 bases at V and 5 bases at J, leaving 8 bases unmatched. The germline V gene has CDR1 SGHNT and CDR2 YYREEE (reference sequence). In nucleotides, the CDR3 is TGTGCCAGCAGCGGACAGGGTAGTGTGCACGAGCAGTACTTC. This sequence encodes CASSGQGSVHEQYF.

There are a few counts of this clone. The chain recombines TRBV6-1 with TRBJ2-1; D assignment may be TRBD1 or TRBD2 (5 bases each). Trimming cost V 6 bases and J 7 bases, with 16 bases left between them. Germline assignment: CDR1 MNHNS and CDR2 SASEGT. The CDR3 consists of 14 residues. The CDR3 sequence is CASSSFRDVNEQFF. As DNA, the CDR3 is TGTGCCAGCAGCTCTTTCCGGGACGTAAATGAGCAGTTCTTC.